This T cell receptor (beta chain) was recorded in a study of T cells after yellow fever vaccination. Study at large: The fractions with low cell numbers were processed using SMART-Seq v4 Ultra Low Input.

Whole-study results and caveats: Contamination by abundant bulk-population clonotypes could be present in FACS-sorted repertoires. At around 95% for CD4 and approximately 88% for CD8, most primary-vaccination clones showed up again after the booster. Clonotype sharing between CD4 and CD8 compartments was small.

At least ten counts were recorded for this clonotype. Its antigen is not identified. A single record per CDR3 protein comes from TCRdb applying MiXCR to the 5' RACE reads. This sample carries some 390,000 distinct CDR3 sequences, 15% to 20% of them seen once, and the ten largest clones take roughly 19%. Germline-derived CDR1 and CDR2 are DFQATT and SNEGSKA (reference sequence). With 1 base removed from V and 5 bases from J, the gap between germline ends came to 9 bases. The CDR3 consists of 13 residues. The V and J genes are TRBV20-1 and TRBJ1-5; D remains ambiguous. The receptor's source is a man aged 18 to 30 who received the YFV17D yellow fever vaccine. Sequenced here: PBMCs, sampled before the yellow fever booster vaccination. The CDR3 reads CSARGGTYQPQHF. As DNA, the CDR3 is TGCAGTGCTAGAGGCGGAACATATCAGCCCCAGCATTTT.